This is a list of T cell receptor beta chains from one sample in a study of naive and memory T cell subsets. TCRdb re-derived calls from the UMI-ligation and nested PCR reads in MiXCR, one entry per CDR3 protein. The sample consists of about 30,000 distinct CDR3 sequences, less than 8.5% of them appearing once. Sequenced here: skin, sampled from a tuberculin skin test site. These receptors all come from an adult in good health. Both conserved end residues are part of each CDR3. A D gene is named only where the DNA matches it firmly. Size tells how often a clone was seen (once, few, many) or the class of an expanded clone, and some rows leave it out.

d_gene | j_gene | abundance | v_gene | CDR3aa | CDR3nt
NA | TRBJ1-3 | many | TRBV14 | CASSQVLDPGNTIYF | TGTGCCAGCAGCCAAGTCCTGGACCCTGGAAACACCATATATTTT
TRBD1 | TRBJ2-5 | NA | TRBV7-2 | CASSLVGTDRFLTQYF | TGTGCCAGCAGCTTAGTCGGGACAGACCGCTTTTTGACCCAGTACTTC
NA | TRBJ1-2 | few | TRBV20-1 | CSAARGTANYGYTF | TGCAGTGCGGCCAGGGGAACAGCTAACTATGGCTACACCTTC
NA | TRBJ1-2 | few | TRBV6-6 | CASSEGRKANYGYTF | TGTGCCAGCAGTGAGGGGAGAAAAGCTAACTATGGCTACACCTTC
TRBD2 | TRBJ2-3 | many | TRBV12-3/TRBV12-4 | CASSRGLAGRTDTQYF | TGTGCCAGCAGCCGCGGACTAGCGGGGCGGACAGATACGCAGTATTTT
NA | TRBJ2-7 | NA | TRBV6-5 | CASSYFADFYEQYF | TGTGCCAGCAGTTACTTTGCGGACTTTTACGAGCAGTACTTC
NA | TRBJ2-1 | many | TRBV7-9 | CASTATLSYNEQFF | TGTGCCAGCACCGCGACTCTCTCCTACAATGAGCAGTTCTTC
NA | TRBJ2-7 | many | TRBV2 | CASSARYEQYF | TGTGCCAGCAGCGCGAGGTACGAGCAGTACTTC
NA | TRBJ2-7 | few | TRBV6-6 | CASTGDSWNREQYF | TGTGCCAGCACGGGAGACTCATGGAATAGGGAGCAGTACTTC
NA | TRBJ1-5 | NA | TRBV6-6 | CASSYQGTDSRQPQHF | TGTGCCAGCAGTTACCAGGGGACGGACAGCCGCCAGCCCCAGCATTTT
TRBD2 | TRBJ2-3 | many | TRBV12-3/TRBV12-4 | CASSLGREGDTQYF | TGTGCCAGCAGTTTAGGCAGGGAGGGAGATACGCAGTATTTT
TRBD2 | TRBJ2-3 | many | TRBV29-1 | CSVEDHEASGANTDTQYF | TGCAGCGTTGAAGATCACGAGGCTAGCGGGGCTAACACAGATACGCAGTATTTT
TRBD1 | TRBJ1-1 | many | TRBV6-5 | CASSGGGGWTAMNTEAFF | TGTGCCAGCAGTGGGGGAGGGGGCTGGACGGCCATGAACACTGAAGCTTTCTTT
NA | TRBJ2-7 | many | TRBV5-5 | CASSSLTPGPQYEQYF | TGTGCCAGCAGCTCTTTGACTCCGGGGCCGCAATACGAGCAGTACTTC
TRBD1 | TRBJ2-7 | few | TRBV12-3/TRBV12-4 | CASSSHTKTGAYEQYF | TGTGCCAGCAGTTCACACACAAAGACAGGGGCCTACGAGCAGTACTTC
NA | TRBJ2-3 | many | TRBV7-7 | CASSLGTFSTDTQYF | TGTGCCAGCAGCTTAGGGACATTTAGCACAGATACGCAGTATTTT
NA | TRBJ2-7 | few | TRBV29-1 | CSVEERRGDEQYF | TGCAGCGTTGAGGAACGGCGTGGGGACGAGCAGTACTTC
NA | TRBJ2-1 | many | TRBV3-1 | CASSQTPGRGDEQFF | TGTGCCAGCAGCCAAACTCCGGGTAGGGGAGATGAGCAGTTCTTC
NA | TRBJ1-2 | many | TRBV25-1 | CASSDTLVSGRYTF | TGTGCCAGCAGTGATACGTTGGTGTCAGGGCGGTACACCTTC
TRBD1 | TRBJ1-1 | many | TRBV5-1 | CASSLGQGTTEAFF | TGCGCCAGCAGCCTAGGACAGGGAACGACTGAAGCTTTCTTT
NA | TRBJ2-7 | few | TRBV27 | CASTTRFRAGSSSYEQYF | TGTGCCAGCACCACTAGGTTTAGGGCTGGGTCGAGCTCCTACGAGCAGTACTTC
TRBD2 | TRBJ2-3 | many | TRBV29-1 | CSVVSSGGPDTQYF | TGCAGCGTTGTATCTAGCGGGGGCCCAGATACGCAGTATTTT
TRBD2 | TRBJ2-3 | many | TRBV4-1 | CASSQGNGGVHTDTQYF | TGCGCCAGCAGCCAAGGGAACGGGGGGGTCCACACAGATACGCAGTATTTT
NA | TRBJ2-5 | many | TRBV11-2 | CASSLVFPQGQETQYF | TGTGCCAGCAGCTTAGTCTTCCCACAGGGCCAAGAGACCCAGTACTTC
NA | TRBJ1-3 | many | TRBV9 | CASSVDFPGNTIYF | TGTGCCAGCAGCGTAGATTTTCCCGGAAACACCATATATTTT
NA | TRBJ2-5 | few | TRBV19 | CASRRGDSMDRETQYF | TGTGCCAGTAGAAGGGGGGACAGCATGGATCGAGAGACCCAGTACTTC
NA | TRBJ1-3 | few | TRBV6-5 | CASSPAVDPGSGNTIYF | TGTGCCAGCAGCCCCGCGGTAGACCCCGGCTCTGGAAACACCATATATTTT
NA | TRBJ1-5 | many | TRBV20-1 | CSAGPGTFPLHSNQPQHF | TGCAGTGCTGGGCCCGGGACGTTTCCACTTCATAGCAATCAGCCCCAGCATTTT
NA | TRBJ2-1 | many | TRBV3-1 | CASSFPQPRTDSYNEQFF | TGTGCCAGCAGCTTTCCCCAACCCAGGACAGACTCCTACAATGAGCAGTTCTTC
NA | TRBJ1-1 | many | TRBV5-8 | CASSFGNTEAFF | TGTGCCAGCAGCTTCGGGAACACTGAAGCTTTCTTT
TRBD1 | TRBJ1-1 | few | TRBV5-4 | CASSAWQGAGTEAFF | TGTGCCAGCAGCGCCTGGCAGGGGGCGGGAACTGAAGCTTTCTTT
NA | TRBJ2-6 | many | TRBV6-5 | CASSREPRTGANVLTF | TGTGCCAGCAGTCGGGAGCCCCGGACAGGGGCCAACGTCCTGACTTTC
TRBD2 | TRBJ2-1 | medium-sized | TRBV19 | CATPPVERGGLEQFF | TGTGCCACCCCTCCGGTTGAGCGGGGGGGCCTTGAGCAGTTCTTC
TRBD2 | TRBJ2-5 | NA | TRBV3-1 | CASSQGGERGGAETQYF | TGTGCCAGCAGCCAAGGAGGGGAGCGGGGGGGCGCGGAGACCCAGTACTTC
NA | TRBJ2-1 | many | TRBV5-1 | CASSLEGGGAYNEQFF | TGCGCCAGCAGCTTGGAGGGGGGGGGCGCCTACAATGAGCAGTTCTTC
NA | TRBJ2-2 | NA | TRBV6-1 | CASRHLPRDTGELFF | TGTGCCAGCAGACATCTCCCGCGGGACACCGGGGAGCTGTTTTTT
NA | TRBJ2-4 | many | TRBV3-1 | CASTGEAAKNIQYF | TGTGCCAGCACCGGGGAAGCAGCCAAAAACATTCAGTACTTC
NA | TRBJ1-5 | NA | TRBV20-1 | CSARRGCDQPQHF | TGCAGTGCTAGAAGAGGGTGCGATCAGCCCCAGCATTTT
TRBD2 | TRBJ2-1 | many | TRBV5-1 | CASSISPGLAAFF | TGCGCCAGCAGCATTAGTCCGGGACTAGCGGCGTTCTTC
TRBD2 | TRBJ2-1 | many | TRBV15 | CATSRGVAGGDNEQFF | TGTGCCACCAGCAGAGGCGTAGCGGGGGGCGACAATGAGCAGTTCTTC
NA | TRBJ2-5 | many | TRBV7-9 | CASSPPGEETQYF | TGTGCCAGCAGCCCCCCAGGGGAAGAGACCCAGTACTTC
TRBD1 | TRBJ2-2 | many | TRBV12-3/TRBV12-4 | CASNTGTGATGELFF | TGTGCCAGCAACACCGGGACAGGGGCAACCGGGGAGCTGTTTTTT
NA | TRBJ2-7 | many | TRBV12-3/TRBV12-4 | CASSHTTYEQYF | TGTGCCAGCAGTCATACTACTTACGAGCAGTACTTC
NA | TRBJ2-3 | few | TRBV2 | CASINREGDTQYF | TGTGCCAGCATTAACAGGGAAGGAGATACGCAGTATTTT
NA | TRBJ1-6 | NA | TRBV19 | CASSIAALSGSPLHF | TGTGCCAGTAGTATCGCAGCCTTATCTGGTTCACCCCTCCACTTT
TRBD2 | TRBJ2-5 | many | TRBV4-1 | CASSQDGASGNQETQYF | TGCGCCAGCAGCCAAGATGGGGCTAGCGGGAACCAAGAGACCCAGTACTTC
NA | TRBJ1-3 | NA | TRBV12-3/TRBV12-4 | CASSFWPGNTIYF | TGTGCCAGCAGTTTTTGGCCCGGAAACACCATATATTTT
TRBD1 | TRBJ2-3 | many | TRBV24-1 | CATSDRQGTDTQYF | TGTGCCACCAGTGATCGACAGGGGACAGATACGCAGTATTTT
NA | TRBJ2-3 | NA | TRBV2 | CASKIGGSTDTQYF | TGTGCCAGCAAAATAGGGGGGAGCACAGATACGCAGTATTTT
NA | TRBJ1-5 | NA | TRBV4-2 | CASSQDQGGGKPQHF | TGTGCCAGCAGCCAAGATCAGGGCGGAGGGAAGCCCCAGCATTTT
TRBD2 | TRBJ2-1 | many | TRBV6-5 | CASRTVGLLAGGNNEQFF | TGTGCCAGCAGAACCGTCGGACTCCTAGCGGGGGGGAACAATGAGCAGTTCTTC
NA | TRBJ2-3 | NA | TRBV5-1 | CASSGMGTPTDTQYF | TGCGCCAGCAGCGGGATGGGCACCCCCACAGATACGCAGTATTTT
NA | TRBJ2-7 | many | TRBV2 | CATTTGESYEQYF | TGTGCCACCACGACAGGTGAATCCTACGAGCAGTACTTC
NA | TRBJ1-1 | NA | TRBV6-2/TRBV6-3 | CASSYSGGARAFF | TGTGCCAGCAGTTACTCCGGAGGGGCTAGAGCTTTCTTT
TRBD1 | TRBJ2-5 | few | TRBV12-3/TRBV12-4 | CASSLDRGPQETQYF | TGTGCCAGCAGTTTAGACAGGGGCCCCCAAGAGACCCAGTACTTC